This entry concerns a single T cell receptor beta chain. The target antigen is unknown. Per germline, CDR1 MNHEY and CDR2 SVGAGI. The CDR3 runs to 16 residues. V lost 2 bases to trimming and J lost 5 bases; unmatched junction nucleotides: 6. This record comes from a study of cytomegalovirus exposure and HLA in healthy donors. Study results and caveats: Reportedly, a later analysis found an Asian-associated ancestry cluster had fewer N-insertions than the roughly 700-donor mean. Earlier analysis looked at TCR beta V segments, and most were productive about 87% or about 30% of the time.

Vbeta (60) and Jbeta (13) primers were used in the PCR. Sequencing was performed with immunoSEQ multiplex PCR; in TCRdb, only in-frame clones are kept and a portion is missing. The repertoire holds about 140,000 clones, 78% seen once, with roughly 2.8% in the top ten. Sample: PBMCs. This TCR was recovered from a male donor in good health and CMV-seronegative. The chain is built from TRBV6-5 and TRBJ1-5; 10 nucleotides line up with TRBD1. The CDR3 bases are TGTGCCAGCAGTTACGGAACCGGGACAGGGGATCAGCCCCAGCATTTT. It encodes CASSYGTGTGDQPQHF.